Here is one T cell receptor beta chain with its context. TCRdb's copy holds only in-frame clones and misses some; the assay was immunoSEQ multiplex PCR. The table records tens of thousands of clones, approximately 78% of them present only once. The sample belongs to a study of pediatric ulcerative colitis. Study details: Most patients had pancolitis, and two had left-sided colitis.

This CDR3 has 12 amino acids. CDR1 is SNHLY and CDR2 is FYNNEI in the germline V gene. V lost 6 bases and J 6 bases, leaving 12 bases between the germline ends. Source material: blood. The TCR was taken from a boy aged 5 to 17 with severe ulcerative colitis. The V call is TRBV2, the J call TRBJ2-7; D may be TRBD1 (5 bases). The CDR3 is CASRQDSIEQYF. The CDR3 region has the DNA TGTGCCAGCAGGCAAGACAGTATCGAGCAGTACTTC.